These 30 T cell receptor beta chains were all obtained from the same sample, sequenced in a study of blood T cell repertoires in COVID-19. TCRdb's copy holds only in-frame clones and misses some; the assay was immunoSEQ multiplex PCR. The repertoire holds 80,000 to 130,000 clones, with roughly 92% as singletons. The sequenced material came from peripheral blood. The receptors were gathered from a man in his 70s with acute or convalescent COVID-19.

This clone occurred a few times. The J gene is TRBJ1-1, the V gene TRBV11-2, with no clear D. CDR1 and CDR2 from the germline V gene are SGHAT and FQNNGV. The CDR3 runs 13 residues. Trimming cost V 5 bases and J 7 bases, with 14 bases left between them. In DNA form, the CDR3 reads TGTGCCAGCAGCCAGCGGGTGGGGAATGAAGCTTTCTTT. The encoded protein is CASSQRVGNEAFF.

The rearrangement joins TRBV11-3 to TRBJ2-5; 7 bases fit TRBD1. CDR1 and CDR2 from the germline V gene are SGHNT and YENEEA. The V segment lost 5 bases and the J segment 1 base; nucleotides outside the gene matches: 1. The CDR3 totals 13 residues. The CDR3 loop reads CASSRDSQETQYF. CDR3 in DNA: TGTGCCAGCAGCCGGGACAGCCAAGAGACCCAGTACTTC.

The chain is built from TRBV6-2 or TRBV6-3 and TRBJ2-1; the D gene is possibly TRBD2 (6 bases). Germline V CDR1 and CDR2: MNHEY, SVGEGT. The CDR3 contains 15 residues. V was cut by 4 bases and J by 6 bases, with 16 bases left in between. CDR3 nucleotide sequence: TGTGCCAGCAGTTCCCGCGGGACCACTCCCAATGAGCAGTTCTTC. It translates to CASSSRGTTPNEQFF.

This clone was found once. The chain employs TRBV7-9 and TRBJ1-2, with 9 bases matching TRBD1. The length of the CDR3 is 17 residues. The germline V gene has CDR1 SEHNR and CDR2 FQNEAQ (reference sequence). The junction had 14 bases not matched to a gene; V was cut back by 5 bases and J by 4 bases. The CDR3 coding sequence is TGTGCCAGCAGCACCTCCCGGACAGGGGTTAGTGGCTATGGCTACACCTTC. Translating gives CASSTSRTGVSGYGYTF. Combining the CDR3 with reference TRBV7-9 and TRBJ1-2 gives the whole variable domain DTGVSQNPRHKITKRGQNVTFRCDPISEHNRLYWYRQTLGQGPEFLTYFQNEAQLEKSRLLSDRFSAERPKGSFSTLEIQRTEQGDSAMYLCASSTSRTGVSGYGYTFGSGTRLTVV.

CDR3 sequence (DNA): TGTGCCAGCAGCTTAGGGAGCGGGAGTGCGTTTTACGAGCAGTACTTC. Its translation: CASSLGSGSAFYEQYF. The chain couples TRBV5-4 to TRBJ2-7, with 8 bases aligning to TRBD2. Trimming at V came to 2 bases and at J to 4 bases, leaving 11 bases not matched to a gene. Germline V gives CDR1 SGHNT, CDR2 YYREEE (reference sequence). The length of the CDR3 is 16 residues.

The chain uses TRBV6-5 and TRBJ1-4; TRBD1 agrees at 9 bases. The CDR3 runs 15 residues. J was trimmed by 7 bases and V by 5 bases; bases with no gene match: 8. Germline CDR1 MNHEY, CDR2 SVGAGI. The CDR3 here is CASSPAQGAAEKLFF. The DNA of the CDR3 is TGTGCCAGCAGTCCCGCACAGGGGGCGGCTGAAAAACTGTTTTTT.

V is TRBV6-6 and J is TRBJ2-7; D is perhaps TRBD2 (5 bases). Germline V lookup: CDR1 MNHNY, CDR2 SVGAGI (reference sequence). V dropped 11 bases and J dropped 2 bases, with 16 bases sitting between them. The CDR3 runs to 13 residues. The CDR3 sequence: CAEGEGMAYEQYF. The CDR3 nucleotides are TGTGCCGAAGGAGAGGGTATGGCCTACGAGCAGTACTTC.

The J gene is TRBJ1-1, the V gene TRBV7-9, with 7 bases identical to TRBD1. Germline V gene lookup returns CDR1 SEHNR and CDR2 FQNEAQ (reference sequence). This CDR3 has 14 amino acids. V was clipped by 5 bases and J by 2 bases; unmatched bases: 5. This CDR3 is CASSLRQGNTEAFF. DNA of the CDR3: TGTGCCAGCAGCCTCCGACAGGGTAACACTGAAGCTTTCTTT.

The chain has TRBV6-5 and TRBJ2-5; unclear D gene. CDR3 size: 16 residues. The germline V and J ends were trimmed by 0 bases and 0 bases, with 11 bases remaining between them. Germline V lookup: CDR1 MNHEY, CDR2 SVGAGI. The CDR3 DNA is TGTGCCAGCAGTTACTCGGAGAGCACGTACCAAGAGACCCAGTACTTC. Translating gives CASSYSESTYQETQYF.

The rearrangement links TRBV6-5 to TRBJ2-7, with D possibly being TRBD1 (6 bases). Trimming removed 6 bases at V and 2 bases at J, with 11 bases between. The CDR3 length is 13 residues. Germline V gene sequence: CDR1 MNHEY, CDR2 SVGAGI. CDR3 nucleotides: TGTGCCAGCAGCCGCAGGGGACCCTACGAGCAGTACTTC. This codes for CASSRRGPYEQYF.

The rearrangement links TRBV19 to TRBJ1-3, with a weak D call TRBD1 (6 bases). V was trimmed by 3 bases and J by 0 bases, leaving 18 bases between them. Looked up from germline, CDR1 is LNHDA and CDR2 is SQIVND (reference sequence). The CDR3 contains 18 residues. The CDR3 is CASSIYVRQGSSGNTIYF. In DNA, the CDR3 is TGTGCCAGTAGTATTTACGTTCGGCAGGGGAGCTCTGGAAACACCATATATTTT.

The chain joins TRBV28 to TRBJ2-4, with D perhaps TRBD2 (6 bases). V was pared by 3 bases and J by 7 bases, with 13 bases between. This CDR3 is built from 14 residues. The germline V gene has CDR1 MDHEN and CDR2 SYDVKM. This chain's CDR3 is CASSLGRGRNIQYF. DNA for the CDR3: TGTGCCAGCAGTTTGGGTCGGGGGAGGAACATTCAGTACTTC.

V usage is TRBV4-2 and J usage is TRBJ1-1; unclear D gene. V was trimmed by 4 bases and J by 5 bases, leaving 17 bases between them. Looked up from germline, CDR1 is LGHNA and CDR2 is YNFKEQ. The CDR3 is 15 residues long. CDR3: CASSPPSKAGTEAFF. CDR3 nucleotides: TGTGCCAGCAGCCCCCCCTCAAAGGCGGGGACTGAAGCTTTCTTT.

This chain joins TRBV7-6 and TRBJ1-1, with 10 bases lining up with TRBD1. With V trimmed by 5 bases and J by 4 bases, 10 bases remained unmatched. Germline values: CDR1 SGHVS, CDR2 FNYEAQ. The CDR3 contains 16 residues. This CDR3 reads CASSRDRGGVGTEAFF. The CDR3, as DNA: TGTGCCAGCAGCCGGGACAGGGGCGGGGTGGGCACTGAAGCTTTCTTT.

The rearrangement joins TRBV6-6 to TRBJ1-5; no definite D call. Germline V gene lookup returns CDR1 MNHNY and CDR2 SVGAGI (reference sequence). With 8 bases removed from V and 2 bases from J, the gap between germline ends came to 10 bases. This CDR3 has 13 residues. The CDR3 DNA reads TGTGCCAGCCGGGTGGTAGGCAATCAGCCCCAGCATTTT. It translates to CASRVVGNQPQHF.

This chain connects TRBV2 to TRBJ2-5; the D is unclear. The V gene lost 6 bases and the J gene lost 1 base, with 6 bases spanning the gap. The CDR3 has 12 amino acids. Germline lookup yields CDR1 SNHLY and CDR2 FYNNEI. The CDR3 DNA follows: TGTGCCAGCAGCTCCGTCCAAGAGACCCAGTACTTC. Residues: CASSSVQETQYF.

The genes are TRBV11-3 and TRBJ1-1, with D perhaps matching TRBD1 (6 bases). The germline V gene has CDR1 SGHNT and CDR2 YENEEA. The V gene lost 1 base and the J gene lost 8 bases, with 11 bases spanning the gap. The CDR3 has 13 residues. In nucleotides, the CDR3 is TGTGCCAGCAGCTTAGGGCAGGGGAGAGAAGCTTTCTTT. Translation gives CASSLGQGREAFF.

In its sample, this clone was seen a few times. The V call is TRBV4-2, the J call TRBJ1-2, with D possibly being TRBD1 (5 bases). V was clipped by 2 bases and J by 7 bases, with 20 bases between them. CDR3 size: 16 residues. The germline CDR1 and CDR2 sequences are LGHNA and YNFKEQ. CDR3 in DNA: TGTGCCAGCAGCCAACTTGCTGTAGACAGACGATCTGGCTACACCTTC. Translation gives CASSQLAVDRRSGYTF.

This chain links TRBV7-9 with TRBJ2-7; 11 bases agree with TRBD2. This CDR3 has 15 amino acids. After removal of 1 base from V and 6 bases from J, the junction contained 5 bases not matched to a gene. Germline CDR1 SEHNR, CDR2 FQNEAQ (reference sequence). The CDR3 sequence is CASSLGVGTSGEQYF. The DNA of the CDR3 is TGTGCCAGCAGCTTAGGGGTCGGGACTAGCGGCGAGCAGTACTTC.

The chain combines TRBV5-5 with TRBJ1-5; 7 bases fit TRBD1. Germline-derived CDR1 and CDR2 are SGHKS and YYEKEE (reference sequence). V lost 4 bases to trimming and J lost 3 bases; unmatched junction nucleotides: 7. The CDR3 consists of 15 residues. CDR3 sequence (DNA): TGTGCCAGCAGCCGTCGGACAGGCTACAATCAGCCCCAGCATTTT. Protein sequence: CASSRRTGYNQPQHF.

The chain combines TRBV6-2 or TRBV6-3 with TRBJ2-7; 7 bases map to TRBD1. The length of the CDR3 is 13 residues. Germline V lookup: CDR1 MNHEY, CDR2 SVGEGT. V dropped 6 bases and J dropped 6; count of bases not matched to a gene: 8. CDR3 bases: TGTGCCAGCAGCTTAACAGGGGTAGGCGAGCAGTACTTC. Amino acid sequence: CASSLTGVGEQYF.

The chain carries TRBV3-1 (or the pseudogene TRBV3-2) and TRBJ2-7; TRBD2 aligns across 13 bases. Germline-derived CDR1 and CDR2 are LGHDT and YNNKEL (reference sequence). This CDR3 spans 14 amino acids. Trimming took 4 bases from V and 11 from J; bases not matched to a gene: 8. The CDR3: CASSLKLAGGPKYF. In DNA form, the CDR3 reads TGTGCCAGCAGCCTGAAACTAGCGGGAGGGCCAAAGTACTTC.

This sequence joins TRBV6-6 and TRBJ2-7, with 8 bases lining up with TRBD1. The germline V gene has CDR1 MNHNY and CDR2 SVGAGI (reference sequence). After removal of 8 bases from V and 3 bases from J, the junction contained 15 bases not matched to a gene. This CDR3 comprises 16 residues. Here the CDR3 DNA reads TGTGCCAGCCAGGGGGCTTTACAGGGGTCACTCTACGAGCAGTACTTC. Its translation is CASQGALQGSLYEQYF.

The rearrangement joins TRBV5-4 to TRBJ1-6; possible D gene TRBD1, 6 bases. Trimming removed 0 bases at V and 10 bases at J, with 17 bases between. The CDR3 is 16 residues long. Germline CDR1 reads SGHNT; CDR2 reads YYREEE (reference sequence). The CDR3 DNA reads as TGTGCCAGCAGCTTGGGGACGGACAGAAATGGGTCACCCCTCCACTTT. This codes for CASSLGTDRNGSPLHF.

The chain uses TRBV7-8 and TRBJ1-3; no reliable D call. V shed 2 bases and J shed 4 bases, with 9 bases lying between them. The CDR3 runs 14 residues. Germline V gives CDR1 SGHVS, CDR2 FQNEAQ. CDR3 amino acids: CASSLTGRGNTIYF. The CDR3 region has the DNA TGTGCCAGCAGCTTAACGGGAAGAGGAAACACCATATATTTT.

The rearrangement uses TRBV18 and TRBJ1-2; 7 bases are shared with TRBD1. The J segment lost 4 bases and the V segment lost 6 bases, leaving 8 bases of the junction unmatched. The germline CDR1 and CDR2 sequences are KGHSH and LQKENI. The CDR3 totals 14 residues. In DNA form, the CDR3 reads TGTGCCAGCTCTGAGGATGACAGGGCCTATGGCTACACCTTC. Protein product: CASSEDDRAYGYTF. The variable domain in full, completed from reference TRBV18 and TRBJ1-2, reads NAGVMQNPRHLVRRRGQEARLRCSPMKGHSHVYWYRQLPEEGLKFMVYLQKENIIDESGMPKERFSAEFPKEGPSILRIQQVVRGDSAAYFCASSEDDRAYGYTFGSGTRLTVV.

V and J are TRBV27 and TRBJ1-1, with D possibly TRBD1 on 5 matching bases. The CDR3 covers 16 residues. The germline V gene encodes CDR1 MNHEY and CDR2 SMNVEV (reference sequence). Trimming stripped 0 bases from V and 11 bases from J, with 22 bases between. CDR3 in DNA: TGTGCCAGCAGTTTATCTTATGTTGGTGCCGGGCCAGGGGCTTTCTTT. Its translation is CASSLSYVGAGPGAFF.

This clone appeared a single time. The CDR3 reads CASSQFSAKRGQFF. For the CDR3, the DNA is TGTGCCAGCAGCCAATTTAGCGCCAAGAGGGGGCAGTTCTTC. The gene calls are TRBV14 and TRBJ2-7; D is perhaps TRBD1 or TRBD2 (5 bases each). The J call may not be correct, given that the DNA end is closer to TRBJ2-1. The CDR3 totals 14 residues. Per the germline V gene, CDR1 is SGHDN and CDR2 is FVKESK.

This clone was counted a single time. This chain links TRBV19 with TRBJ2-2; 8 nucleotides agree with TRBD1. Trimming cost V 5 bases and J 6 bases; bases outside gene matches: 2. The CDR3 contains 13 residues. CDR1 and CDR2 (germline): LNHDA, SQIVND (reference sequence). Here the CDR3 DNA reads TGTGCCAGTAGTGCGACAGGGGCCGGGGAGCTGTTTTTT. It yields the protein CASSATGAGELFF.

The rearrangement links TRBV18 to TRBJ2-3; a weak D match, TRBD2 (5 bases). V was pared by 2 bases and J by 0 bases, with 21 bases between. The germline CDR1 and CDR2 sequences are KGHSH and LQKENI. The CDR3 spans 19 residues. The chain's CDR3 is CASSPMEVSGTTSTDTQYF. In DNA form, the CDR3 reads TGTGCCAGCTCACCAATGGAAGTAAGCGGAACAACTAGCACAGATACGCAGTATTTT.